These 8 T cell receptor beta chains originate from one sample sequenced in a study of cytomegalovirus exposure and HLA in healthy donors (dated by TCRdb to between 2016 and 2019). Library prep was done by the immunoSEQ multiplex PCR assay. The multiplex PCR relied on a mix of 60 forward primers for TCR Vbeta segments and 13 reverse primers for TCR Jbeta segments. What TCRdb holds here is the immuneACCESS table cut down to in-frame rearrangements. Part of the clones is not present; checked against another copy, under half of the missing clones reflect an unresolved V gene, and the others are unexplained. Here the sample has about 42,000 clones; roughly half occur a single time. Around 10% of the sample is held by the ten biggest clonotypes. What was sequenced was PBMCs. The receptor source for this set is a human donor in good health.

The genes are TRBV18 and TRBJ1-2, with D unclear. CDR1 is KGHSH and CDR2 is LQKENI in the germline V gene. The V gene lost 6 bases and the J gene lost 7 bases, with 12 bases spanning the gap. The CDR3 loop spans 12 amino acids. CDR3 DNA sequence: TGTGCCAGCTCCCCCGAGCCTTCTGGCTACACCTTC. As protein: CASSPEPSGYTF.

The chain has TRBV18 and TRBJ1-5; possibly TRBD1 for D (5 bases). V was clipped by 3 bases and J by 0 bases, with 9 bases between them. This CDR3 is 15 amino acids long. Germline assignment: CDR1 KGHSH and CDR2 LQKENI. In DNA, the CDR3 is TGTGCCAGCTCACCCCGGGGGTATAGCAATCAGCCCCAGCATTTT. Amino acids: CASSPRGYSNQPQHF.

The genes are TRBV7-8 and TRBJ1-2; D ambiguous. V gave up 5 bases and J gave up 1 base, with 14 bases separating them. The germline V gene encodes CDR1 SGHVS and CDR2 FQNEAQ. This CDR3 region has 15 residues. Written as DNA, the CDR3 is TGTGCCAGCAGCCGATACGACACATATAACTATGGCTACACCTTC. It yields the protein CASSRYDTYNYGYTF. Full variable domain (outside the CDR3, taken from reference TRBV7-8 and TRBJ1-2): GAGVSQSPRYKVAKRGQDVALRCDPISGHVSLFWYQQALGQGPEFLTYFQNEAQLDKSGLPSDRFFAERPEGSVSTLKIQRTQQEDSAVYLCASSRYDTYNYGYTFGSGTRLTVV.

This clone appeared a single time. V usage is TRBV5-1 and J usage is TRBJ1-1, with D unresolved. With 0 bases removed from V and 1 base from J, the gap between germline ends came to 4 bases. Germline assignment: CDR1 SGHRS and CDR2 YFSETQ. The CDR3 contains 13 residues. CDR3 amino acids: CASSLERNTEAFF. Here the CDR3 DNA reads TGCGCCAGCAGCTTGGAGCGGAACACTGAAGCTTTCTTT. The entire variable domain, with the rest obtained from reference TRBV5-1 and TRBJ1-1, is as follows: KAGVTQTPRYLIKTRGQQVTLSCSPISGHRSVSWYQQTPGQGLQFLFEYFSETQRNKGNFPGRFSGRQFSNSRSEMNVSTLELGDSALYLCASSLERNTEAFFGQGTRLTVV.

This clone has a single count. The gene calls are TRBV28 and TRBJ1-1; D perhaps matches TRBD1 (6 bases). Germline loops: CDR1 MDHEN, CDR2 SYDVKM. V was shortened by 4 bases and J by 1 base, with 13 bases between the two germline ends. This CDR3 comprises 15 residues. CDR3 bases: TGTGCCAGCAGTTCTTTGGACAGTGCGAACACTGAAGCTTTCTTT. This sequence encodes CASSSLDSANTEAFF.

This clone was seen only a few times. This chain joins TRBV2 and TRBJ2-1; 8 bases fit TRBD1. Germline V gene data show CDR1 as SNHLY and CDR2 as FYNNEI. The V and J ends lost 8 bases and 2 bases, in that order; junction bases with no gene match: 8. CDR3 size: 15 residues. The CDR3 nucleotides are TGTGCCAGCGGAGGGGGACAGGACCCCTACAATGAGCAGTTCTTC. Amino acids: CASGGGQDPYNEQFF.

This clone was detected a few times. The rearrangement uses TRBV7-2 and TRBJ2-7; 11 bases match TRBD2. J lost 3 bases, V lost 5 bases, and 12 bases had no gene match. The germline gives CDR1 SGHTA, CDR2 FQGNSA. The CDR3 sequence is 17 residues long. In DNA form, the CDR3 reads TGTGCCAGCAGCCTACTAGCGGGAGCTGGGGCTAGCTACGAGCAGTACTTC. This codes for CASSLLAGAGASYEQYF.

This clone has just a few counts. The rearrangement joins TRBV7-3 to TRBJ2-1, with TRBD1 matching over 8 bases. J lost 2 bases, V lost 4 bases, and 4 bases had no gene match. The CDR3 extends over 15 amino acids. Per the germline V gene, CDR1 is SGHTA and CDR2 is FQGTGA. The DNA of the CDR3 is TGTGCCAGCAGCTCCGGACAGGGAACCTACAATGAGCAGTTCTTC. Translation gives CASSSGQGTYNEQFF. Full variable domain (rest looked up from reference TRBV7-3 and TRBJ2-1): GAGVSQTPSNKVTEKGKYVELRCDPISGHTALYWYRQSLGQGPEFLIYFQGTGAADDSGLPNDRFFAVRPEGSVSTLKIQRTERGDSAVYLCASSSGQGTYNEQFFGPGTRLTVL.